Following are 3 T cell receptor beta chains from one sample sequenced in a study of blood T cell repertoires in COVID-19. Generated by immunoSEQ multiplex PCR, the TCRdb table keeps only in-frame clones and is missing some. The sample yields a few hundred thousand clones, 87% seen once. Sequenced sample: PBMCs or T cells enriched from blood (not recorded which). The origin of the receptors is a woman between 25 and 40 years old who had recovered from COVID-19.

The V call is TRBV7-9, the J call TRBJ1-4; a possible D gene is TRBD1 (5 bases). Trimming removed 4 bases from V and 2 bases from J, with 14 bases in between. This CDR3 comprises 16 residues. CDR1 is SEHNR, CDR2 FQNEAQ, per germline (reference sequence). CDR3 in DNA: TGTGCCAGCAGCTCCACCCGCGGGGCGACTAATGAAAAACTGTTTTTT. It specifies CASSSTRGATNEKLFF.

The rearrangement joins TRBV5-1 to TRBJ1-6, with 7 bases lining up with TRBD1. Germline V gene data show CDR1 as SGHRS and CDR2 as YFSETQ. The CDR3 length is 16 residues. Trimming at V came to 4 bases and at J to 6 bases, leaving 10 bases not matched to a gene. CDR3 loop: CASSAALGTANSPLHF. The CDR3 DNA reads TGCGCCAGCAGCGCAGCCCTCGGGACAGCTAATTCACCCCTCCACTTT.

The chain uses TRBV19 and TRBJ1-1; no clear D gene. The CDR3 is made up of 13 amino acids. Trimming cost V 7 bases and J 4 bases, with 13 bases left between them. Germline-derived CDR1 and CDR2 are LNHDA and SQIVND (reference sequence). The CDR3 region has the DNA TGTGCCAGTACCATCCGGGAGGCCACTGAAGCTTTCTTT. Amino acids: CASTIREATEAFF.